The rows below give T cell receptor beta chains drawn from one sample of a study of blood T cell repertoires in COVID-19. Repertoires were generated with immunoSEQ multiplex PCR, while TCRdb's copy carries only in-frame clones and drops some. The sample includes tens of thousands of clones, 88% of them seen just once. Sequencing was done on a sample of peripheral blood. Receptor source: a man aged 50 or older with acute or convalescent COVID-19. The CDR3 runs from the conserved cysteine through the conserved F or W. The order of the fields is V gene, J gene, CDR3 protein.

TRBV7-3	TRBJ1-1	CASSLSIEGTEAFF
TRBV5-1	TRBJ1-2	CASSLSSVGYGYTF
TRBV5-1	TRBJ2-7	CASSLGGGYEQYF
TRBV7-8	TRBJ2-5	CASSLGIGTGFQETQYF
TRBV6-6	TRBJ1-1	CASSYSRADNKAFF
TRBV11-2	TRBJ2-7	CASSPTRDTWTSGRAGQYF
TRBV9	TRBJ2-1	CASNPGGYNEQFF
TRBV6-5	TRBJ1-1	CASSTLRGSGTEAFF
TRBV5-1	TRBJ1-2	CASSPAGTGLTSGYTF
TRBV10-2	TRBJ2-7	CASSGTSAGSEQYF
TRBV11-2	TRBJ1-2	CASSRYGGDPTIGYTF
TRBV6-5	TRBJ1-3	CASSYTGASGNTIYF
TRBV12-1	TRBJ2-7	CASSSGTDVIFPPHEQYF
TRBV5-1	TRBJ1-2	CASSLTGGPNYGYTF
TRBV5-1	TRBJ2-3	CASSLAGGPDTQYF
TRBV5-1	TRBJ1-6	CASSLDDTRDRASPLHF
TRBV7-9	TRBJ1-2	CASSLIPGQGDGYTF
TRBV6-6	TRBJ1-1	CASRRDRAPWAFF
TRBV5-6	TRBJ2-2	CASSLVGGIVTGELFF
TRBV18	TRBJ1-1	CASRGQGALEAFF
TRBV5-4	TRBJ2-7	CASSPGTVSYEQYF
TRBV6-6	TRBJ2-2	CASSYTGIGELFF
TRBV5-5	TRBJ1-1	CASSLTGDSQIEAFF
TRBV27	TRBJ1-5	CASSSGNQPQHF
TRBV5-6	TRBJ2-3	CASSFGTDTQYF
TRBV6-2/TRBV6-3	TRBJ1-1	CASSRTLLQGDTEAFF
TRBV28	TRBJ1-3	CATDTGDSGNTIYF
TRBV29-1	TRBJ1-1	CSVAIGGNTEAFF
TRBV28	TRBJ1-1	CASSPSLGAGKTEAFF
TRBV2	TRBJ2-5	CASSGRGLETQYF
TRBV29-1	TRBJ2-1	CSVEGQGYDEQFF
TRBV6-5	TRBJ1-2	CASSPEGGIKGYTF
TRBV10-3	TRBJ1-2	CAISEATDNYGYTF
TRBV9	TRBJ2-1	CASSPPSGMKVYEQFF
TRBV4-3	TRBJ2-1	CASSLGGGAKGEQFF
TRBV9	TRBJ1-1	CASSQHINTEAFF
TRBV3-1/TRBV3-2	TRBJ2-1	CASSQVSGRVLF
TRBV7-9	TRBJ1-5	CASSQGGQPQHF
TRBV18	TRBJ1-4	CASSPIGQGSNEKLFF
TRBV7-9	TRBJ1-2	CASSLIPGQGMDGYTF
TRBV19	TRBJ1-5	CASRGQGNQPQHF
TRBV29-1	TRBJ2-2	CSVRTGTSGGAGTGELFF
TRBV12-3/TRBV12-4	TRBJ1-5	CASSPRVQPQHF